The 14 T cell receptor beta chains given below trace back to one sample, sequenced in a study of blood T cell repertoires in COVID-19. Here immunoSEQ multiplex PCR was the method, and the copy in TCRdb shows in-frame clones only, minus some. The table lists approximately 290,000 clones, around 89% of them singletons. Sequencing input: peripheral blood. The receptors stem from a man aged 30 to 45 with acute or convalescent COVID-19.

V gene TRBV28 combines with J gene TRBJ1-5, with no clear D. V was trimmed by 7 bases and J by 0 bases, leaving 7 bases between them. Germline V gives CDR1 MDHEN, CDR2 SYDVKM. The CDR3 sequence is 13 residues long. The CDR3 here is CASNRDSNQPQHF. The CDR3 DNA is TGTGCCAGCAATCGGGATAGCAATCAGCCCCAGCATTTT.

The chain uses TRBV19 and TRBJ1-3; D gene ambiguous. CDR1 and CDR2 (germline): LNHDA, SQIVND (reference sequence). CDR3 length: 9 amino acids. For the CDR3, the DNA is TGTCATCTAGTAAACACCATATATTTT. Protein sequence: CHLVNTIYF.

This clone has a handful of counts. V is TRBV27 and J is TRBJ1-5; the match to TRBD1 covers 11 bases. CDR3 length: 14 amino acids. Germline V lookup: CDR1 MNHEY, CDR2 SMNVEV (reference sequence). V trimming: 2 bases; J trimming: 9 bases; junction bases outside the gene matches: 3. Here the CDR3 DNA reads TGTGCCAGCAGTTTAGGACAGGGGGCGCGGCCCCAGCATTTT. Translating it yields CASSLGQGARPQHF.

This clone was seen just once. This chain links TRBV19 with TRBJ1-5, with TRBD1 identical over 7 bases. This CDR3 has 14 residues. V lost 6 bases to trimming and J lost 4 bases; unmatched junction nucleotides: 6. CDR1 and CDR2 (germline): LNHDA, SQIVND (reference sequence). DNA of the CDR3: TGTGCCAGTAGCGACAGGGCACTTAATCAGCCCCAGCATTTT. Its translation: CASSDRALNQPQHF.

The chain carries TRBV18 and TRBJ2-3; the match to TRBD2 covers 9 bases. J lost 5 bases, V lost 3 bases, and 9 bases had no gene match. The CDR3 sequence is 16 residues long. CDR1 and CDR2 from the germline V gene are KGHSH and LQKENI. This chain's CDR3 is CASSPLPRGGVDTQYF. The DNA of the CDR3 is TGTGCCAGCTCACCGCTTCCGCGGGGGGGAGTAGATACGCAGTATTTT.

The chain employs TRBV6-5 and TRBJ1-6; D gene ambiguous. The ends were cut back, 0 bases at V and 9 bases at J, with 12 bases in the middle. The germline gives CDR1 MNHEY, CDR2 SVGAGI. The CDR3 length is 15 residues. CDR3 amino acids: CASSYSRIGGSPLHF. The CDR3 DNA sequence: TGTGCCAGCAGTTACTCCAGGATCGGAGGTTCACCCCTCCACTTT.

The chain combines TRBV5-1 with TRBJ2-7; 7 bases agree with TRBD1. The trim removed 4 bases at V and 3 bases at J, leaving 16 bases unmatched. In germline, CDR1 is SGHRS, CDR2 YFSETQ. The CDR3 consists of 17 residues. In nucleotides, the CDR3 is TGCGCCAGCAGCGGGTCCCCGGGACAGAGCTTCTACTACGAGCAGTACTTC. Amino acid sequence: CASSGSPGQSFYYEQYF.

This clone has just a few counts. V usage is TRBV28 and J usage is TRBJ1-6; TRBD1 matches at 7 bases. Germline V gene lookup returns CDR1 MDHEN and CDR2 SYDVKM. This CDR3 region has 15 residues. Germline trimming cut 5 bases from V and 9 bases from J; bases unmatched to any gene: 10. CDR3 DNA sequence: TGTGCCAGCAGTGGGAGACAGGGAAGGGGTTCACCCCTCCACTTT. Translation gives CASSGRQGRGSPLHF.

This clone was seen only a few times. J is TRBJ2-3 and V is TRBV7-3; a possible D gene is TRBD1 (6 bases). Trimming pared 2 bases from V and 4 bases from J, leaving 13 bases between. Germline-derived CDR1 and CDR2 are SGHTA and FQGTGA. The length of the CDR3 is 15 residues. DNA of the CDR3: TGTGCCAGCAGCTTACACAGGGCTCAGCCAGATACGCAGTATTTT. This encodes CASSLHRAQPDTQYF.

The gene calls are TRBV30 and TRBJ2-3; D is perhaps TRBD2 (7 bases). V was cut by 5 bases and J by 8 bases, with 20 bases left in between. Germline values: CDR1 GTSNPN, CDR2 SVGIG (reference sequence). CDR3 size: 14 residues. This CDR3 reads CAWERGGVRVTQYF. The CDR3 DNA is TGTGCCTGGGAGAGGGGGGGAGTTCGAGTTACGCAGTATTTT.

The CDR3 is CASSLSGASYEQYF. DNA for the CDR3: TGTGCCAGCAGTTTATCGGGGGCGTCGTACGAGCAGTACTTC. The J gene is TRBJ2-7, the V gene TRBV27; D is perhaps TRBD1 (6 bases). The CDR3 has 14 amino acids. Looked up from germline, CDR1 is MNHEY and CDR2 is SMNVEV (reference sequence). The V end was cut by 0 bases, the J end by 4 bases, with 10 bases between.

This sequence joins TRBV5-1 and TRBJ2-1; possible D gene TRBD2, 5 bases. The germline gives CDR1 SGHRS, CDR2 YFSETQ. The CDR3 runs 12 residues. V was shortened by 1 base and J by 9 bases, with 8 bases between the two germline ends. The CDR3 DNA reads as TGCGCCAGCAGCTTGATCGGGGTTGAGCAGTTCTTC. Protein product: CASSLIGVEQFF.

V usage is TRBV5-6 and J usage is TRBJ1-2; maybe TRBD1 (6 bases). This CDR3 spans 12 amino acids. V was cut by 3 bases and J by 7 bases, with 10 bases left in between. Germline V gene sequence: CDR1 SGHDT, CDR2 YYEEEE. The CDR3 is CASSSQGLGYTF. The CDR3 DNA reads as TGTGCCAGCAGCTCACAGGGCCTTGGCTACACCTTC.

The CDR3 nucleotides are TGCGCCAGCAGCTTGGGCCGACTAGCGGGGACCTACGAGCAGTACTTC. As protein: CASSLGRLAGTYEQYF. The gene calls are TRBV5-1 and TRBJ2-7; 11 bases map to TRBD2. Germline V CDR1 and CDR2: SGHRS, YFSETQ. CDR3 size: 16 residues. V was clipped by 0 bases and J by 2 bases; unmatched bases: 4.